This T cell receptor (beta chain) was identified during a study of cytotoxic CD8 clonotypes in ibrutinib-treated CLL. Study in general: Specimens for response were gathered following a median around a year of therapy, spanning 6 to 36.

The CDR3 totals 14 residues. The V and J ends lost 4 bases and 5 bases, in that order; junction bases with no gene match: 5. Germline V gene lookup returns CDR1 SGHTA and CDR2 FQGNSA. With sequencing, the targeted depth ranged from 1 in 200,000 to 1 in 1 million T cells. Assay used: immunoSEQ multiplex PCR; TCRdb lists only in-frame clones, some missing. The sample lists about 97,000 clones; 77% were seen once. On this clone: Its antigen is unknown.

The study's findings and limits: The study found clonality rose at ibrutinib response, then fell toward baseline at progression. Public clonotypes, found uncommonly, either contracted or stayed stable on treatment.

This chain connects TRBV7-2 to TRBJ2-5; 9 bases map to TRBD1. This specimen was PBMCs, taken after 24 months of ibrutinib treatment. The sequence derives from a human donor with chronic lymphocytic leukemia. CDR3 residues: CASSWGQGGETQYF. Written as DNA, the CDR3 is TGTGCCAGCAGCTGGGGACAGGGTGGCGAGACCCAGTACTTC.